This entry lists 10 T cell receptor beta chains sequenced from one sample in a study of early T cells in non-severe SARS-CoV-2 infection (dated by TCRdb to 2020 to 2023). Library method: 5' RACE. This sample was sequenced with a NextSeq 500. The raw public reads went through TCRdb reprocessing: fastp at Q25, MiXCR clone calling, in-frame beta chains kept. Identical CDR3 proteins give one entry, which carries the most common genes and DNA. In all, the sample holds over 50,000 distinct CDR3 sequences, and under 8.5% of those were seen once. Together, the top ten hold about 4% of the sample. Sequences were obtained from whole blood. The receptors were gathered from an adult who was a healthcare worker with PCR-confirmed SARS-CoV-2 infection or an uninfected control (not recorded which).

This chain uses TRBV20-1 with TRBJ2-3, with 7 bases aligning to TRBD1. J was trimmed by 2 bases and V by 3 bases; bases with no gene match: 8. The CDR3 spans 15 residues. Per germline, CDR1 DFQATT and CDR2 SNEGSKA (reference sequence). The DNA for the CDR3 is TGCAGTGCTAGGGGTGAGAGGGGGCTCACAGATACGCAGTATTTT. Its protein is CSARGERGLTDTQYF.

This clonotype was observed at least ten times. The genes are TRBV15 and TRBJ2-3, with 9 bases matching TRBD2. The J segment lost 0 bases and the V segment lost 0 bases, leaving 4 bases of the junction unmatched. This CDR3 is 17 amino acids long. CDR1 is LNHNV and CDR2 is YYDKDF in the germline V gene (reference sequence). The CDR3 region is CATSRDALAGSTDTQYF. CDR3 DNA sequence: TGTGCCACCAGCAGAGATGCCCTAGCGGGGAGCACAGATACGCAGTATTTT.

The gene calls are TRBV12-3 or TRBV12-4 and TRBJ1-1; D might be TRBD1 (5 bases). The CDR3 extends over 16 amino acids. Trimming removed 3 bases from V and 2 bases from J, with 16 bases in between. The CDR3 DNA follows: TGTGCCAGCAGTTTCGAGAGGTGGGGCGGAAACACTGAAGCTTTCTTT. It codes for CASSFERWGGNTEAFF.

In its sample, this clonotype was seen a few times. The chain carries TRBV20-1 and TRBJ2-1; 12 positions match TRBD2. J gave up 0 bases and V 6 bases, and 6 bases lay outside the gene matches. The CDR3 runs 16 residues. Germline CDR1 and CDR2: DFQATT and SNEGSKA (reference sequence). In nucleotides, the CDR3 is TGCAGTGCGCAAACGACTAGCGGGAGCTCCTACAATGAGCAGTTCTTC. It specifies CSAQTTSGSSYNEQFF.

This clonotype occurred a few times. J is TRBJ2-5 and V is TRBV29-1; D is ambiguous. The V and J ends lost 3 bases and 4 bases respectively, with 21 bases between them. The CDR3 sequence is 16 residues long. In germline, CDR1 is SQVTM, CDR2 ANQGSEA. DNA for the CDR3: TGCAGCGTTGAGGTGGTGACGTCGGGCACCACAGAGACCCAGTACTTC. This codes for CSVEVVTSGTTETQYF.

The genes are TRBV20-1 and TRBJ2-7; D is unresolved. The V end lost 1 base, the J end lost 5 bases, and 12 bases lay between the germline ends. Looked up from germline, CDR1 is DFQATT and CDR2 is SNEGSKA (reference sequence). CDR3 length: 13 residues. The CDR3 spells CSARAHPRNEQYF. For the CDR3, the DNA is TGCAGTGCTAGAGCACACCCCAGGAACGAGCAGTACTTC.

This clonotype was seen a handful of times. V is TRBV29-1 and J is TRBJ1-2, with D possibly being TRBD1 (5 bases). The CDR3 loop spans 15 amino acids. The V and J ends lost 2 bases and 1 base respectively, with 14 bases between them. Germline CDR1 SQVTM, CDR2 ANQGSEA. CDR3 loop: CSVEPRVGVNYGYTF. The CDR3 bases are TGCAGCGTTGAACCCAGGGTCGGAGTTAACTATGGCTACACCTTC.

This clonotype was observed a handful of times. The chain is built from TRBV6-1 and TRBJ1-5; D remains ambiguous. V was pared by 3 bases and J by 4 bases, with 4 bases between. The germline gives CDR1 MNHNS, CDR2 SASEGT. The CDR3 runs to 12 residues. The CDR3 DNA follows: TGTGCCAGCAGTGAGGGGAATCAGCCCCAGCATTTT. Translating gives CASSEGNQPQHF.

The V gene is TRBV24-1, the J gene TRBJ2-3; no firm D call. V lost 6 bases to trimming and J lost 11 bases, with 17 bases between them. This CDR3 region has 13 residues. Germline V gene data show CDR1 as KGHDR and CDR2 as SFDVKD. The CDR3 sequence is CATSSRIAAVQYF. CDR3 nucleotides: TGTGCCACCAGTTCCAGAATCGCCGCGGTGCAGTATTTT.

This chain uses TRBV29-1 with TRBJ1-2, with 7 nucleotides matching TRBD1. The junction had 15 bases not matched to a gene; V was cut back by 6 bases and J by 5 bases. This CDR3 is built from 15 residues. Germline V gives CDR1 SQVTM, CDR2 ANQGSEA. In nucleotides, the CDR3 is TGCAGCGTCTACAGGGGTCACGCGGGGAATTATGGCTACACCTTC. Translation gives CSVYRGHAGNYGYTF.